The 19 T cell receptor beta chains below all came from one sample that was sequenced in a study of cytomegalovirus exposure and HLA in healthy donors. The primer mix had 60 Vbeta and 13 Jbeta primers. Clones were sequenced by immunoSEQ multiplex PCR, and TCRdb holds only the in-frame ones, with some missing. Here the sample spans around 60,000 clones, approximately 72% being singletons. Sequenced sample: PBMCs. The origin of the receptors is a man between 50 and 59 years old in good health and CMV-seropositive.

The J gene is TRBJ2-7, the V gene TRBV19; 11 bases align to TRBD1. The CDR3 runs to 15 residues. After removal of 4 bases from V and 5 bases from J, the junction contained 7 bases not matched to a gene. CDR1 and CDR2 (germline): LNHDA, SQIVND (reference sequence). The CDR3 DNA reads as TGTGCCAGTAGTACCTCCGGGACAGGGGGGGACGAGCAGTACTTC. Protein sequence: CASSTSGTGGDEQYF.

The chain has TRBV6-5 and TRBJ1-1, with 7 positions matching TRBD1. The CDR3 extends over 15 amino acids. J was trimmed by 1 base and V by 3 bases; bases with no gene match: 5. In germline, CDR1 is MNHEY, CDR2 SVGAGI. CDR3 coding DNA: TGTGCCAGCAGTTATAGACAGGGACCGAACACTGAAGCTTTCTTT. This translates into CASSYRQGPNTEAFF.

The V gene is TRBV7-9, the J gene TRBJ2-5; possibly TRBD2 for D (5 bases). This CDR3 is 14 amino acids long. Trimming shortened V by 3 bases and J by 2 bases, and 10 bases separated the two germline ends. CDR1 and CDR2 from the germline V gene are SEHNR and FQNEAQ (reference sequence). The CDR3 loop is CASSFPRGQETQYF. The CDR3 nucleotides are TGTGCCAGCAGCTTCCCGCGCGGGCAAGAGACCCAGTACTTC.

The chain uses TRBV28 and TRBJ2-5; 10 positions match TRBD1. The tail of the sequence fits TRBJ2-7 better, so the J call may be wrong. Per the germline V gene, CDR1 is MDHEN and CDR2 is SYDVKM. There are 15 residues in the CDR3. As DNA, the CDR3 is TGTGCCAGCAGTGCCTTTGGGACAGGGGAATACGAGCAGTACTTC. Translated: CASSAFGTGEYEQYF.

The chain combines TRBV2 with TRBJ1-1; 8 bases line up with TRBD1. CDR1 is SNHLY, CDR2 FYNNEI, per germline. After removal of 6 bases from V and 1 base from J, the junction contained 7 bases not matched to a gene. The CDR3 is 15 amino acids. The CDR3: CASRTDRAANTEAFF. CDR3 in DNA: TGTGCCAGCAGGACGGACAGGGCCGCGAACACTGAAGCTTTCTTT.

The chain links TRBV4-3 to TRBJ2-5; 7 nucleotides agree with TRBD1. Trimming cost V 1 base and J 0 bases; bases outside gene matches: 2. Germline V gene lookup returns CDR1 LGHNA and CDR2 YSLEER. This CDR3 is 15 amino acids long. CDR3 DNA: TGCGCCAGCAGCCAAGGAGACAGGGACCAAGAGACCCAGTACTTC. Its translation: CASSQGDRDQETQYF.

The genes are TRBV16 and TRBJ1-2; D not certain. CDR3 size: 15 residues. With 2 bases removed from V and 0 bases from J, the gap between germline ends came to 10 bases. Looked up from germline, CDR1 is KGHSY and CDR2 is FQNENV. In nucleotides, the CDR3 is TGTGCCAGCAGCCAAAACCTCGGGACTAACTATGGCTACACCTTC. Its translation: CASSQNLGTNYGYTF.

The J gene is TRBJ1-2, the V gene TRBV7-3; D perhaps matches TRBD1 (5 bases). Germline V gives CDR1 SGHTA, CDR2 FQGTGA. Trimming pared 4 bases from V and 1 base from J, leaving 10 bases between. The CDR3 has 14 residues. CDR3 in DNA: TGTGCCAGCAGCTCCTTACAGGTTAACTATGGCTACACCTTC. Translated: CASSSLQVNYGYTF.

The V call is TRBV19, the J call TRBJ2-5, with 9 bases aligning to TRBD2. V was clipped by 6 bases and J by 1 base; unmatched bases: 9. The germline CDR1 and CDR2 sequences are LNHDA and SQIVND (reference sequence). There are 16 residues in the CDR3. CDR3: CASRASGRISQETQYF. In nucleotides, the CDR3 is TGTGCCAGTAGAGCCAGCGGGAGGATCTCCCAAGAGACCCAGTACTTC.

This clone has just one count. The chain uses TRBV19 and TRBJ2-1, with 9 positions matching TRBD1. This CDR3 is built from 16 residues. Looked up from germline, CDR1 is LNHDA and CDR2 is SQIVND (reference sequence). V lost 1 base to trimming and J lost 5 bases; unmatched junction nucleotides: 6. The CDR3 loop reads CASSIGDRDLNNEQFF. The CDR3, as DNA: TGTGCCAGTAGTATAGGGGACAGGGACCTGAACAATGAGCAGTTCTTC.

V and J are TRBV6-1 and TRBJ1-5; D possibly corresponds to TRBD1 (6 bases). Trimming took 6 bases from V and 4 from J, leaving 10 bases between them. This CDR3 region has 13 residues. Germline values: CDR1 MNHNS, CDR2 SASEGT. The CDR3 loop is CASRPTGNQPQHF. CDR3 nucleotides: TGTGCCAGCAGACCGACAGGTAATCAGCCCCAGCATTTT.

This chain uses TRBV28 with TRBJ1-1; D is undetermined. The V and J ends lost 5 bases and 2 bases respectively, with 15 bases between them. This CDR3 contains 15 residues. Per germline, CDR1 MDHEN and CDR2 SYDVKM. CDR3 bases: TGTGCCAGCAGTCCACTAGGAGGGAAAAACACTGAAGCTTTCTTT. Its translation is CASSPLGGKNTEAFF.

V gene TRBV6-5 combines with J gene TRBJ1-2, with 11 bases lining up with TRBD1. J gave up 4 bases and V 6 bases, and 7 bases lay outside the gene matches. Germline lookup yields CDR1 MNHEY and CDR2 SVGAGI. The CDR3 is 15 residues long. CDR3 DNA sequence: TGTGCCAGCAGGTCCGGGACAGGGGGTATCTATGGCTACACCTTC. This gives the protein CASRSGTGGIYGYTF.

The V and J genes are TRBV6-1 and TRBJ2-3, with D perhaps TRBD2 (6 bases). The germline V and J ends were trimmed by 1 base and 3 bases, with 11 bases remaining between them. The CDR3 loop spans 15 amino acids. Germline loops: CDR1 MNHNS, CDR2 SASEGT. The CDR3 nucleotides read TGTGCCAGCAGTGAAGGGGCGGGGCTAACAGATACGCAGTATTTT. It yields the protein CASSEGAGLTDTQYF.

The chain carries TRBV2 and TRBJ2-2; 7 bases are shared with TRBD2. Germline CDR1 SNHLY, CDR2 FYNNEI. Unmatched junction bases numbered 8, after V lost 6 bases and J lost 7 bases. The CDR3 is made up of 14 amino acids. In DNA form, the CDR3 reads TGTGCCAGCAGCCGGGCTTTAGCGGGCGGGGAGCTGTTTTTT. Protein sequence: CASSRALAGGELFF.

The J gene is TRBJ2-5, the V gene TRBV4-1, with D unclear. CDR1 is MGHRA and CDR2 is YSYEKL in the germline V gene. V was cut by 3 bases and J by 2 bases, with 16 bases left in between. This CDR3 has 16 amino acids. The CDR3 coding sequence is TGCGCCAGCAGCCATTCGGCGGCCTTCTTGCAAGAGACCCAGTACTTC. Protein: CASSHSAAFLQETQYF.

A few counts support this clone. The chain uses TRBV12-2 and TRBJ2-2; the table calls TRBD1, which could not be checked here. TRBV12-2 corresponds to a pseudogene. The CDR3 extends over 18 amino acids. This chain's CDR3 is CASRLRGDRGPNTGELFF. CDR3 coding DNA: TGTGCAAGTCGCTTACGCGGGGACAGGGGGCCGAACACCGGGGAGCTGTTTTTT.

J is TRBJ1-2 and V is TRBV7-2; 11 bases agree with TRBD1. V shed 5 bases, J shed 8 bases, and the junction held 7 bases outside the gene matches. Germline CDR1 is SGHTA and CDR2 is FQGNSA. The CDR3 runs to 14 residues. This chain's CDR3 is CASSRDRGGEGYTF. The DNA for the CDR3 is TGTGCCAGCAGCCGGGACAGGGGGGGGGAGGGCTACACCTTC.

This clone was observed a few times. The chain carries TRBV2 and TRBJ1-1; no reliable D call. Trimming shortened V by 6 bases and J by 6 bases, and 8 bases separated the two germline ends. The germline gives CDR1 SNHLY, CDR2 FYNNEI. The CDR3 runs 11 residues. In DNA form, the CDR3 reads TGTGCCAGCAGCGGGAGGGCTGAAGCTTTCTTT. It yields the protein CASSGRAEAFF.